This paragraph reports one T cell receptor (beta chain). V dropped 3 bases and J dropped 3 bases, with 4 bases sitting between them. This CDR3 has 12 residues. CDR1 is SGHTA, CDR2 FQGNSA, per germline. Produced via immunoSEQ multiplex PCR; TCRdb's table is partial and in-frame only. In the table there are approximately 180,000 clones, roughly 90% of which are singletons. The sample originates from a study of blood T cell repertoires in COVID-19. Background on the study: PBMCs, B-cell-depleted T cells, or T cells were the source of the cDNA or gDNA that made up the material.

This chain links TRBV7-2 with TRBJ2-3; D call uncertain. This TCR came from a woman in her 50s with acute or convalescent COVID-19. Sequenced: peripheral blood. The chain's CDR3 is CASSFYTDTQYF. CDR3 DNA: TGTGCCAGCAGCTTCTATACAGATACGCAGTATTTT.